This entry lists 25 T cell receptor beta chains sequenced from one sample in a study of shared clonotypes between healthy human individuals. The data were produced by immunoSEQ multiplex PCR, yet TCRdb's version contains in-frame clones alone and is incomplete. In the table there are millions of clones, 93% of which are singletons. Naive CD8 cells were CD45RO-negative, positively selected for CCR7, excluding terminally differentiated effector memory CD45RA+ cells. The sample consisted of naive CD8+ T cells from PBMCs. The receptors originated from a man between 18 and 35 years old in good health. Some clones in this sample may be carry-over from other donors' samples.

This clone was observed a few times. The CDR3 here is CSVEVSHNTEAFF. The CDR3 bases are TGCAGCGTTGAAGTTAGCCACAACACTGAAGCTTTCTTT. V and J are TRBV29-1 and TRBJ1-1; D is undetermined. The CDR3 is 13 residues long. Trimming shortened V by 1 base and J by 2 bases, and 8 bases separated the two germline ends. Germline CDR1 is SQVTM and CDR2 is ANQGSEA. Filled out from reference TRBV29-1 and TRBJ1-1, the complete variable domain reads SAVISQKPSRDICQRGTSLTIQCQVDSQVTMMFWYRQQPGQSLTLIATANQGSEATYESGFVIDKFPISRPNLTFSTLTVSNMSPEDSSIYLCSVEVSHNTEAFFGQGTRLTVV.

J is TRBJ1-2 and V is TRBV2; weak D call: TRBD1 (6 bases). The CDR3 contains 16 residues. CDR1 and CDR2 (germline): SNHLY, FYNNEI. Trimming removed 3 bases at V and 1 base at J, with 15 bases between. The CDR3 DNA reads as TGTGCCAGCAGTGATGGTTGGGGACACCATAACTATGGCTACACCTTC. Translation: CASSDGWGHHNYGYTF.

The chain couples TRBV25-1 to TRBJ2-1, with TRBD2 as a possible D gene (5 bases). The germline V and J ends were trimmed by 4 bases and 5 bases, with 6 bases remaining between them. The CDR3 is 12 amino acids. The V gene's germline CDR1 is MGHDK and CDR2 SYGVNS. The CDR3 is CASSAGDNEQFF. In nucleotides, the CDR3 is TGTGCCAGCAGTGCCGGGGACAATGAGCAGTTCTTC. Full variable domain (remainder filled in from reference TRBV25-1 and TRBJ2-1): EADIYQTPRYLVIGTGKKITLECSQTMGHDKMYWYQQDPGMELHLIHYSYGVNSTEKGDLSSESTVSRIRTEHFPLTLESARPSHTSQYLCASSAGDNEQFFGPGTRLTVL.

The rearrangement links TRBV9 to TRBJ2-1; 11 nucleotides align to TRBD1. The CDR3 totals 14 residues. Germline-derived CDR1 and CDR2 are SGDLS and YYNGEE. J gave up 7 bases and V 7 bases, and 7 bases lay outside the gene matches. The CDR3 here is CASSLGTGGNEQFF. In DNA, the CDR3 is TGTGCCAGCTCTTTGGGGACAGGGGGGAATGAGCAGTTCTTC.

The chain uses TRBV19 and TRBJ1-5, with TRBD1 matching over 9 bases. The CDR3 runs 13 residues. In germline, CDR1 is LNHDA, CDR2 SQIVND (reference sequence). With V trimmed by 8 bases and J by 7 bases, 6 bases remained unmatched. The CDR3 loop is CASGTGWDQPQHF. CDR3 coding DNA: TGTGCCAGTGGGACAGGGTGGGACCAGCCCCAGCATTTT.

J is TRBJ1-1 and V is TRBV25-1, with D possibly TRBD1 on 6 matching bases. Germline V gene data show CDR1 as MGHDK and CDR2 as SYGVNS. Trimming cost V 7 bases and J 4 bases, with 13 bases left between them. This CDR3 comprises 13 residues. The CDR3 sequence: CASTQGWGTEAFF. The CDR3 nucleotides are TGTGCCAGCACACAGGGTTGGGGCACTGAAGCTTTCTTT. Supplemented by reference TRBV25-1 and TRBJ1-1, the full variable domain reads EADIYQTPRYLVIGTGKKITLECSQTMGHDKMYWYQQDPGMELHLIHYSYGVNSTEKGDLSSESTVSRIRTEHFPLTLESARPSHTSQYLCASTQGWGTEAFFGQGTRLTVV.

This clone was detected once. The identical CDR3 is also encoded by other nucleotide sequences in the sample. The chain has TRBV7-9 and TRBJ2-7, with 8 positions matching TRBD1. Germline trimming cut 5 bases from V and 0 bases from J; bases unmatched to any gene: 3. This CDR3 is built from 14 residues. Germline V gene data show CDR1 as SEHNR and CDR2 as FQNEAQ (reference sequence). The CDR3 DNA follows: TGTGCCAGCAGCCGGACAGGGCCCTCCTACGAGCAGTACTTC. Translated, it gives CASSRTGPSYEQYF.

As concerns this clone: The same CDR3 is also encoded by other DNA sequences in this sample. The chain's CDR3 is CASSSAYEQYF. CDR3 DNA sequence: TGTGCCAGCAGCTCTGCCTACGAGCAGTACTTC. The genes are TRBV11-2 and TRBJ2-7; D gene uncertain. CDR3 length: 11 amino acids. V gave up 4 bases and J gave up 2 bases, with 3 bases separating them. Germline-derived CDR1 and CDR2 are SGHAT and FQNNGV.

The chain employs TRBV15 and TRBJ1-6; tentatively, D is TRBD1 (5 bases). The germline V gene encodes CDR1 LNHNV and CDR2 YYDKDF (reference sequence). The CDR3 length is 17 residues. Trimming shortened V by 5 bases and J by 4 bases, and 18 bases separated the two germline ends. CDR3 nucleotides: TGTGCCACCAGCTCCCGCCTAAAGGGGCAGTATAATTCACCCCTCCACTTT. It encodes CATSSRLKGQYNSPLHF.

This clone was counted once. The chain combines TRBV4-3 with TRBJ1-2; TRBD1 is a possible D gene (5 bases). Trimming took 0 bases from V and 2 from J, leaving 10 bases between them. This CDR3 contains 15 residues. CDR1 LGHNA and CDR2 YSLEER come from the germline V gene. In DNA, the CDR3 is TGCGCCAGCAGCCAAGATCGGGGACCGAACTATGGCTACACCTTC. Translated, it gives CASSQDRGPNYGYTF.

The chain employs TRBV2 and TRBJ2-2, with 10 bases aligning to TRBD2. V dropped 8 bases and J dropped 6; count of bases not matched to a gene: 9. Germline V gene sequence: CDR1 SNHLY, CDR2 FYNNEI. This CDR3 region has 15 residues. The CDR3 reads CASGRLAGHAGELFF. CDR3 nucleotides: TGTGCCAGCGGGAGACTAGCGGGTCATGCCGGGGAGCTGTTTTTT.

CDR3 loop: CASSLDWGQPLWGYTF. The DNA for the CDR3 is TGTGCCAGCAGTTTAGATTGGGGGCAGCCCCTATGGGGCTACACCTTC. V and J are TRBV27 and TRBJ1-2, with D tentatively TRBD1 (6 bases). The CDR3 loop spans 16 amino acids. The germline V and J ends were trimmed by 2 bases and 8 bases, with 21 bases remaining between them. The V gene's germline CDR1 is MNHEY and CDR2 SMNVEV (reference sequence).

The V call is TRBV30, the J call TRBJ1-3; a possible D gene is TRBD1 (5 bases). V was trimmed by 3 bases and J by 1 base, leaving 7 bases between them. The CDR3 loop spans 13 amino acids. Germline-derived CDR1 and CDR2 are GTSNPN and SVGIG (reference sequence). The CDR3 here is CAWSGGSGNTIYF. The CDR3 DNA reads as TGTGCCTGGAGCGGGGGATCTGGAAACACCATATATTTT.

This clone was observed a single time. The V call is TRBV27, the J call TRBJ2-2; no clear D. Germline V gene lookup returns CDR1 MNHEY and CDR2 SMNVEV (reference sequence). The CDR3 runs 14 residues. The V gene lost 6 bases and the J gene lost 7 bases, with 15 bases spanning the gap. The CDR3 sequence is CASSFPRPGGELFF. Here the CDR3 DNA reads TGTGCCAGCAGCTTTCCTCGGCCGGGCGGGGAGCTGTTTTTT.

CDR3 protein: CASSFSRAPQPSTDTQYF. The CDR3 DNA reads as TGTGCCAGCAGCTTCTCTCGGGCACCACAACCGAGCACAGATACGCAGTATTTT. V gene TRBV28 combines with J gene TRBJ2-3; no reliable D call. The CDR3 extends over 18 amino acids. From germline, CDR1 is MDHEN and CDR2 SYDVKM. With 6 bases removed from V and 0 bases from J, the gap between germline ends came to 22 bases.

The chain couples TRBV4-1 to TRBJ1-2, with D unclear. Trimming removed 1 base at V and 6 bases at J, with 12 bases between. This CDR3 is built from 14 residues. The germline V gene has CDR1 MGHRA and CDR2 YSYEKL. CDR3 in DNA: TGCGCCAGCAGCCAAGTGGACGCGCCGAATGGCTACACCTTC. It specifies CASSQVDAPNGYTF.

In DNA, the CDR3 is TGTGCCAGCAGTCCACCCGGGACTAGCGGGGTCTACGAGCAGTACTTC. This encodes CASSPPGTSGVYEQYF. This sequence joins TRBV28 and TRBJ2-7, with 13 bases identical to TRBD2. Looked up from germline, CDR1 is MDHEN and CDR2 is SYDVKM. The CDR3 runs to 16 residues. Trimming removed 5 bases from V and 3 bases from J; junction bases left unmatched: 7. The full variable domain, in which reference TRBV28 and TRBJ2-7 provide the parts outside the CDR3, is DVKVTQSSRYLVKRTGEKVFLECVQDMDHENMFWYRQDPGLGLRLIYFSYDVKMKEKGDIPEGYSVSREKKERFSLILESASTNQTSMYLCASSPPGTSGVYEQYFGPGTRLTVT.

The V call is TRBV4-3, the J call TRBJ2-7; D gene ambiguous. V was cut by 1 base and J by 3 bases, with 13 bases left in between. The germline V gene has CDR1 LGHNA and CDR2 YSLEER. The CDR3 consists of 15 residues. As DNA, the CDR3 is TGCGCCAGCAGCCAAGTGAGCGACACCCGCTACGAGCAGTACTTC. Its translation: CASSQVSDTRYEQYF.

The genes are TRBV5-6 and TRBJ2-7; weak D call: TRBD2 (5 bases). The CDR3 has 14 residues. Looked up from germline, CDR1 is SGHDT and CDR2 is YYEEEE. V gave up 3 bases and J gave up 2 bases, with 12 bases separating them. In DNA form, the CDR3 reads TGTGCCAGCAGCTCACCTATGGAGGCCTACGAGCAGTACTTC. It specifies CASSSPMEAYEQYF. Using reference TRBV5-6 and TRBJ2-7 for the parts outside the CDR3, the full variable domain is DAGVTQSPTHLIKTRGQQVTLRCSPKSGHDTVSWYQQALGQGPQFIFQYYEEEERQRGNFPDRFSGHQFPNYSSELNVNALLLGDSALYLCASSSPMEAYEQYFGPGTRLTVT.

This clone was seen a single time. V is TRBV6-6 and J is TRBJ2-1; TRBD2 aligns across 11 bases. Germline V gives CDR1 MNHNY, CDR2 SVGAGI (reference sequence). Trimming at V came to 2 bases and at J to 14 bases, leaving 14 bases not matched to a gene. The length of the CDR3 is 16 residues. The CDR3, as DNA: TGTGCCAGCAGTTACCTCAAACTAGCGGGAGAGTTCGGAGAGTTCTTC. This gives the protein CASSYLKLAGEFGEFF.

A single count supports this clone. A junction end diverges from the germline sequence, so it may reflect a read error. The gene calls are TRBV5-8 and TRBJ1-2; a possible D gene is TRBD1 (5 bases). This CDR3 is built from 10 residues. Germline assignment: CDR1 SGHTS and CDR2 YDEGEE. DNA for the CDR3: TGTGCCAGCAGCTTGTTACGGGACGGCTTC. It is translated as CASSLLRDGF.

The chain employs TRBV7-6 and TRBJ2-3, with 8 nucleotides matching TRBD2. Trimming cost V 5 bases and J 6 bases; bases outside gene matches: 13. In germline, CDR1 is SGHVS, CDR2 FNYEAQ. The CDR3 totals 16 residues. The CDR3 here is CASSPRGGNARDTQYF. CDR3 DNA sequence: TGTGCCAGCAGCCCCCGGGGGGGGAATGCGAGGGATACGCAGTATTTT.

The V call is TRBV9, the J call TRBJ1-3; D not certain. Trimming pared 0 bases from V and 4 bases from J, leaving 14 bases between. CDR3 length equals 16 residues. Germline V lookup: CDR1 SGDLS, CDR2 YYNGEE. The DNA for the CDR3 is TGTGCCAGCAGCGTAGATGGTAAACTCTGGGGAAACACCATATATTTT. This translates into CASSVDGKLWGNTIYF.

The chain uses TRBV7-2 and TRBJ2-7; 7 nucleotides align to TRBD2. After removal of 1 base from V and 7 bases from J, the junction contained 10 bases not matched to a gene. Germline CDR1 SGHTA, CDR2 FQGNSA. The CDR3 runs to 15 residues. The CDR3 nucleotides read TGTGCCAGCAGCTTAGTGGGGGGAGGGGTACGGGAGCAGTACTTC. This translates into CASSLVGGGVREQYF.

The V gene is TRBV27, the J gene TRBJ1-1; tentative D call: TRBD1 (6 bases). This CDR3 contains 14 residues. Germline lookup yields CDR1 MNHEY and CDR2 SMNVEV (reference sequence). V was trimmed by 3 bases and J by 6 bases, leaving 14 bases between them. In DNA, the CDR3 is TGTGCCAGCAGTTTTATTCCAGGGGCCGCTGAAGCTTTCTTT. The encoded protein is CASSFIPGAAEAFF.